The clone carrying this TCR beta chain occurred a few times. Antigen: not known. This nonspecific control used anti-CD3/anti-CD28 bead stimulation of CD4+ T cells. Sorting of responding CD4+ T cells relied on upregulated CD40 ligand together with CD69. The data stem from a study of persistence of HIV-infected CD4 T cells. Study at large: A couple of participants gave one leukapheresis sample; others gave up to roughly 200 mL blood repeatedly.

Findings of the study overall: TCRbeta richness was lower in CMV- and Gag-responding cells than in anti-CD3/anti-CD28-responding cells. Antigen-responding cells were enriched for degenerate expanded CDR3beta sequences.

The germline gives CDR1 MNHNS, CDR2 SASEGT. Trimming shortened V by 2 bases and J by 3 bases, and 10 bases separated the two germline ends. This CDR3 contains 14 residues. The immunoSEQ assay was version 4, run in survey mode. Template was genomic DNA at roughly 9.6 ng/uL, with up to 1 ug used per sample. TCRdb's copy holds only in-frame clones and misses some; the assay was immunoSEQ multiplex PCR. The sample has about 45,000 clones; approximately 89% are singletons. The chain uses TRBV6-1 and TRBJ1-1; possible D gene TRBD1, 5 bases. The receptor was derived from an adult man with HIV who was CMV-seropositive. The specimen comprised CD4+ T cells sorted from PBMCs after roughly 18-hour stimulation, sampled from a patient who received antiretroviral therapy. Written as DNA, the CDR3 is TGTGCCAGCAGTGAACAGGGAGGGTACACTGAAGCTTTCTTT. It is translated as CASSEQGGYTEAFF.